This paragraph reports one T cell receptor beta chain. The data were obtained in a study of blood T cell repertoires in COVID-19. Some clones are missing from TCRdb's copy, which holds only in-frame ones; the method was immunoSEQ multiplex PCR. In the table there are hundreds of thousands of clones, roughly 90% of which are singletons. Trimming shortened V by 9 bases and J by 7 bases, and 15 bases separated the two germline ends. Germline lookup yields CDR1 LNHDA and CDR2 SQIVND (reference sequence). This CDR3 region has 13 residues. The clonotype was recovered from a woman in her twenties or thirties with active or convalescent COVID-19. The rearrangement joins TRBV19 to TRBJ2-2; D perhaps matches TRBD2 (6 bases). The sequenced material came from peripheral blood. CDR3 in amino acids: CASAGRFGGELFF. CDR3 in DNA: TGTGCCAGCGCAGGGAGGTTTGGCGGGGAGCTGTTTTTT.